This T cell receptor (beta chain) was sequenced during a study of response to subunit inactivated influenza vaccine. TCRdb recomputed calls from the RT-PCR reads with MiXCR, one row per CDR3 protein. The sample has about 520,000 distinct CDR3 sequences, roughly 25% seen once. V shed 0 bases and J shed 6 bases, with 9 bases lying between them. This CDR3 has 13 residues. Germline assignment: CDR1 SGHRS and CDR2 YFSETQ. As regards this clonotype: Its antigen is undetermined.

Study outcomes and limitations: Each seasonal flu vaccination may recruit only limited new T cells, authors suggested.

The TCR comes from a middle-aged man who received an inactivated influenza vaccine. The J gene is TRBJ2-5, the V gene TRBV5-1; D perhaps matches TRBD1 (6 bases). Specimen: CD4+ T cells sorted from PBMCs, collected approximately 5 days after vaccination. Here the CDR3 reads CASSLEGGQTQYF. The CDR3 DNA is TGCGCCAGCAGCTTGGAAGGGGGACAGACCCAGTACTTC.